Below are 7 T cell receptor beta chains sequenced from a single sample in a study of shared clonotypes between healthy human individuals. Sequencing was performed with immunoSEQ multiplex PCR; in TCRdb, only in-frame clones are kept and a portion is missing. Altogether under 200,000 clones are present, roughly 93% being singletons, with the ten largest covering about 0.07%. The material sequenced was naive CD4+ T cells sorted from blood. The subset here: CD45RA+ positively selected. The receptors originated from a young woman in good health.

The chain employs TRBV28 and TRBJ1-1, with 8 positions matching TRBD1. V was pared by 6 bases and J by 4 bases, with 4 bases of the junction left unmatched. Germline V lookup: CDR1 MDHEN, CDR2 SYDVKM. CDR3 length equals 13 residues. CDR3 loop: CASRQTGATEAFF. CDR3 DNA sequence: TGTGCCAGCAGACAGACAGGGGCCACTGAAGCTTTCTTT.

The genes are TRBV20-1 and TRBJ2-3; D remains unclear. CDR3 length equals 11 residues. Germline V gene data show CDR1 as DFQATT and CDR2 as SNEGSKA (reference sequence). V was trimmed by 6 bases and J by 2 bases, leaving 6 bases between them. This chain's CDR3 is CSAGITDTQYF. In DNA, the CDR3 is TGCAGTGCAGGGATCACAGATACGCAGTATTTT.

The rearrangement uses TRBV7-9 and TRBJ2-7; tentative D call: TRBD1 (6 bases). Germline assignment: CDR1 SEHNR and CDR2 FQNEAQ (reference sequence). V was pared by 7 bases and J by 3 bases, with 7 bases between. The CDR3 sequence is 11 residues long. The CDR3: CASKGDYEQYF. In nucleotides, the CDR3 is TGTGCCAGCAAGGGGGACTACGAGCAGTACTTC. The whole variable domain, filled in from reference TRBV7-9 and TRBJ2-7, reads DTGVSQNPRHKITKRGQNVTFRCDPISEHNRLYWYRQTLGQGPEFLTYFQNEAQLEKSRLLSDRFSAERPKGSFSTLEIQRTEQGDSAMYLCASKGDYEQYFGPGTRLTVT.

J is TRBJ2-7 and V is TRBV7-2, with TRBD1 matching over 7 bases. The CDR3 is 13 amino acids. The V and J ends lost 5 bases and 2 bases, in that order; junction bases with no gene match: 3. Per the germline V gene, CDR1 is SGHTA and CDR2 is FQGNSA. CDR3 residues: CASSRQGAYEQYF. The DNA of the CDR3 is TGTGCCAGCAGCCGACAGGGAGCCTACGAGCAGTACTTC.

The chain employs TRBV11-2 and TRBJ2-5; 15 nucleotides match TRBD2. CDR3 length: 16 amino acids. Looked up from germline, CDR1 is SGHAT and CDR2 is FQNNGV. The junction had 6 bases not matched to a gene; V was cut back by 5 bases and J by 5 bases. The CDR3 region is CASSRTSGRADETQYF. CDR3 DNA sequence: TGTGCCAGCAGCAGGACTAGCGGGAGGGCCGATGAGACCCAGTACTTC.

This chain joins TRBV21-1 and TRBJ1-5. TRBV21-1 is listed as a pseudogene. The CDR3 is 17 residues long. The CDR3 bases are TGTGCCAGCAGCAAAACGGACCGGGAGGGCAGCAATCAGCCCCAGCATTTT. Translated: CASSKTDREGSNQPQHF.

The chain recombines TRBV6-6 with TRBJ2-6; D remains ambiguous. V lost 5 bases, J lost 4 bases, and 15 bases lay in between. The CDR3 covers 16 residues. Per the germline V gene, CDR1 is MNHNY and CDR2 is SVGAGI (reference sequence). Here the CDR3 DNA reads TGTGCCAGCAGTCTGCAAGAGGCTGTCGGGGCCAACGTCCTGACTTTC. It specifies CASSLQEAVGANVLTF.